The 31 T cell receptor beta chains in this list originate from one sample, sequenced in a study of blood T cells in healthy people across ages. Primed by a sample-barcoded 5' primer and a J-beta primer mix, a second PCR proceeded for about 6 to 12 cycles. Each CDR3 protein is one row after TCRdb ran MiXCR on the 5' RACE reads. Altogether 1.4 million to 1.5 million distinct CDR3 sequences are present, approximately 42% being singletons, with the ten largest covering less than 8%. Material for sequencing was blood. The receptors were gathered from a woman under 30 in good health.

The chain is built from TRBV5-1 and TRBJ2-7; 15 bases are a match to TRBD2. Looked up from germline, CDR1 is SGHRS and CDR2 is YFSETQ. CDR3 size: 16 residues. V lost 4 bases, J lost 4 bases, and 6 bases stayed unmatched. The CDR3 is CASSTGLAGGPYEQYF. In nucleotides, the CDR3 is TGCGCCAGCAGCACCGGACTAGCGGGGGGGCCGTACGAGCAGTACTTC.

This clonotype was seen a few times. This chain uses TRBV6-2 or TRBV6-3 with TRBJ2-4; D might be TRBD2 (6 bases). The end of the DNA fits TRBJ2-7 better, so the J call may be wrong. The length of the CDR3 is 14 residues. In germline, CDR1 is MNHEY, CDR2 SVGEGT. In DNA, the CDR3 is TGTGCCAGCAGTTCGGGCAGGGAGGTGTACGAGCAGTACTTC. Residues: CASSSGREVYEQYF.

This clonotype was counted a few times. This chain links TRBV5-1 with TRBJ2-7; tentatively, D is TRBD2 (6 bases). Deletions cut 4 bases from V and 4 bases from J, with 18 bases between. CDR1 is SGHRS and CDR2 is YFSETQ in the germline V gene. This CDR3 comprises 15 residues. DNA of the CDR3: TGCGCCAGCAGCCCTAGATTGGGGGGTGTATACGAGCAGTACTTC. As protein: CASSPRLGGVYEQYF.

V usage is TRBV7-3 and J usage is TRBJ1-1, with a tentative D call TRBD1 (5 bases). The germline V gene has CDR1 SGHTA and CDR2 FQGTGA. V was clipped by 5 bases and J by 1 base, with 17 bases between them. The CDR3 length is 16 residues. The CDR3 loop reads CASSAFSRGSNTEAFF. The CDR3 coding sequence is TGTGCCAGCAGCGCTTTCTCTCGGGGGTCGAACACTGAAGCTTTCTTT.

Written as DNA, the CDR3 is TGTGCCAGCAGCCCTCGAGTATTTAGCACAGATACGCAGTATTTT. Encoded protein: CASSPRVFSTDTQYF. The chain has TRBV7-2 and TRBJ2-3, with unresolved D. V lost 5 bases to trimming and J lost 0 bases, with 12 bases between them. This CDR3 has 15 residues. CDR1 is SGHTA, CDR2 FQGNSA, per germline.

The chain has TRBV20-1 and TRBJ2-5, with unresolved D. The ends were cut back, 0 bases at V and 11 bases at J, with 16 bases in the middle. This CDR3 is 13 amino acids long. Germline V CDR1 and CDR2: DFQATT, SNEGSKA (reference sequence). The CDR3 coding sequence is TGCAGTGCTAGAGACCCCATAGCAAATGAGCAGTACTTC. It codes for CSARDPIANEQYF.

V gene TRBV28 combines with J gene TRBJ1-1; D is unresolved. Per the germline V gene, CDR1 is MDHEN and CDR2 is SYDVKM. The CDR3 contains 12 residues. Trimming left V 5 bases short and J 6 bases short, with 10 bases between. The CDR3 DNA reads TGTGCCAGCAGTCCCTCGTTGTCTGAAGCTTTCTTT. Its protein product is CASSPSLSEAFF.

The V call is TRBV5-1, the J call TRBJ1-1; TRBD1 aligns across 7 bases. The length of the CDR3 is 15 residues. Trimming cost V 2 bases and J 1 base; bases outside gene matches: 5. Germline assignment: CDR1 SGHRS and CDR2 YFSETQ. CDR3 sequence reads: CASSFSGTANTEAFF. Written as DNA, the CDR3 is TGCGCCAGCAGCTTTTCCGGGACAGCGAACACTGAAGCTTTCTTT.

The chain employs TRBV12-3 or TRBV12-4 and TRBJ2-1, with 8 bases fitting TRBD2. This CDR3 is 16 amino acids long. The trim removed 5 bases at V and 6 bases at J, leaving 12 bases unmatched. CDR3 nucleotide sequence: TGTGCCAGCAGTCCTCGGACTAGCATTACCTCCAATGAGCAGTTCTTC. Protein product: CASSPRTSITSNEQFF.

Regarding this clonotype: The germline gene is not matched at one end of the junction; a read error may be the cause. V gene TRBV6-2 or TRBV6-3 combines with J gene TRBJ2-1, with D possibly TRBD2 on 5 matching bases. CDR1 and CDR2 from the germline V gene are MNHEY and SVGEGT. The CDR3 covers 18 residues. The CDR3 DNA reads TGTGCCAGCAGTTACTCGTCTCATACCGGGAACTCCTACAAGGAGCAGTTCTTC. Translating it yields CASSYSSHTGNSYKEQFF.

This clonotype has a handful of counts. The V and J genes are TRBV3-1 and TRBJ2-1; D is possibly TRBD1 or TRBD2 (5 bases each). V lost 4 bases to trimming and J lost 0 bases, with 13 bases between them. Looked up from germline, CDR1 is LGHDT and CDR2 is YNNKEL (reference sequence). The CDR3 covers 16 residues. CDR3: CASSLKGGGSYNEQFF. The DNA for the CDR3 is TGTGCCAGCAGCCTTAAGGGTGGGGGCTCCTACAATGAGCAGTTCTTC.

This chain joins TRBV27 and TRBJ1-2, with a weak D call TRBD1 (5 bases). V was trimmed by 4 bases and J by 4 bases, leaving 22 bases between them. This CDR3 is 17 amino acids long. The V gene's germline CDR1 is MNHEY and CDR2 SMNVEV (reference sequence). This CDR3 is CASSSSRAGKLAYGYTF. CDR3 coding DNA: TGTGCCAGCAGTTCATCCAGGGCGGGGAAGTTGGCCTATGGCTACACCTTC.

This chain links TRBV18 with TRBJ2-7; D is possibly TRBD1 (5 bases). Germline CDR1 KGHSH, CDR2 LQKENI. This CDR3 has 17 residues. Trimming removed 0 bases from V and 2 bases from J, with 17 bases in between. This CDR3 reads CASSPPALTEAPYEQYF. The CDR3 DNA sequence: TGTGCCAGCTCACCACCGGCTTTGACAGAGGCCCCCTACGAGCAGTACTTC.

V gene TRBV12-3 or TRBV12-4 combines with J gene TRBJ1-5; D gene unclear. The CDR3 length is 14 residues. V lost 3 bases, J lost 5 bases, and 11 bases lay in between. CDR3 nucleotides: TGTGCCAGCAGTTTCGTCGCCGTCGATCAGCCCCAGCATTTT. It encodes CASSFVAVDQPQHF.

This clonotype occurred a few times. J is TRBJ1-2 and V is TRBV3-1, with D hard to call. The CDR3 has 15 amino acids. The V and J ends lost 0 bases and 2 bases respectively, with 10 bases between them. In germline, CDR1 is LGHDT, CDR2 YNNKEL (reference sequence). The DNA of the CDR3 is TGTGCCAGCAGCCAAGATTCGAAAGGGAACTATGGCTACACCTTC. Translated, it gives CASSQDSKGNYGYTF.

The CDR3: CSARVAERAEGYTF. The DNA for the CDR3 is TGCAGTGCTAGAGTAGCGGAAAGGGCGGAGGGCTACACCTTC. This rearrangement joins TRBV20-1 to TRBJ1-2; D is ambiguous. Trimming stripped 1 base from V and 8 bases from J, with 17 bases between. Germline V gene data show CDR1 as DFQATT and CDR2 as SNEGSKA (reference sequence). This CDR3 spans 14 amino acids.

The chain recombines TRBV29-1 with TRBJ2-2; 7 bases are shared with TRBD1. Germline V lookup: CDR1 SQVTM, CDR2 ANQGSEA. CDR3 size: 15 residues. Trimming took 6 bases from V and 0 from J; bases not matched to a gene: 7. For the CDR3, the DNA is TGCAGCGTCCCGGGACAGTCCGCGAACACCGGGGAGCTGTTTTTT. Its translation: CSVPGQSANTGELFF.

The chain uses TRBV12-3 or TRBV12-4 and TRBJ2-5, with 8 positions matching TRBD2. CDR3 length equals 15 residues. V was pared by 5 bases and J by 11 bases, with 16 bases of the junction left unmatched. CDR3 bases: TGTGCCAGCAGTCCCGGACTAGCTAGGTTTCCGGAGCAGTACTTC. The encoded protein is CASSPGLARFPEQYF.

The chain links TRBV30 to TRBJ2-7; 10 bases line up with TRBD2. The DNA end lines up better with TRBJ2-5; the J call may be wrong. Germline-derived CDR1 and CDR2 are GTSNPN and SVGIG (reference sequence). The CDR3 runs to 14 residues. In DNA form, the CDR3 reads TGTGCCTGGAACCCTAGCGGGAGATGGGAGACCCAGTACTTC. This translates into CAWNPSGRWETQYF.

The chain is built from TRBV13 and TRBJ2-5, with a tentative D call TRBD1 (6 bases). The V gene lost 8 bases and the J gene lost 5 bases, with 12 bases spanning the gap. This CDR3 comprises 12 residues. Germline V gene lookup returns CDR1 PRHDT and CDR2 FYEKMQ (reference sequence). The chain's CDR3 is CASGRGYETQYF. The CDR3 nucleotides are TGTGCCAGCGGCAGGGGTTACGAGACCCAGTACTTC.

V is TRBV5-6 and J is TRBJ1-5; D gene unclear. V lost 0 bases to trimming and J lost 2 bases, with 18 bases between them. The length of the CDR3 is 18 residues. The germline V gene encodes CDR1 SGHDT and CDR2 YYEEEE. This CDR3 reads CASSLGGPGRGGNQPQHF. In DNA, the CDR3 is TGTGCCAGCAGCTTGGGTGGGCCGGGGAGAGGAGGCAATCAGCCCCAGCATTTT.

This clonotype was seen only a few times. J is TRBJ1-2 and V is TRBV29-1; D unclear. Germline V gives CDR1 SQVTM, CDR2 ANQGSEA. The V end lost 7 bases, the J end lost 4 bases, and 16 bases lay between the germline ends. The CDR3 is 13 amino acids. The CDR3 loop reads CSAQFSTGYGYTF. In DNA, the CDR3 is TGCAGCGCCCAGTTTTCGACTGGCTATGGCTACACCTTC.

The rearrangement links TRBV20-1 to TRBJ2-1; 7 positions match TRBD2. This CDR3 is 14 amino acids long. V lost 6 bases and J lost 0; bases outside the gene matches: 5. The germline CDR1 and CDR2 sequences are DFQATT and SNEGSKA (reference sequence). The CDR3 DNA reads as TGCAGTGCCCCTAGGACTAGCTCCTACAATGAGCAGTTCTTC. Protein product: CSAPRTSSYNEQFF.

The chain links TRBV25-1 to TRBJ2-1; a weak D match, TRBD1 (6 bases). Germline CDR1 MGHDK, CDR2 SYGVNS. The CDR3 sequence is 14 residues long. V was pared by 2 bases and J by 5 bases, with 10 bases between. Written as DNA, the CDR3 is TGTGCCAGCAGTGAACTGGGGGCGGACAATGAGCAGTTCTTC. Translation gives CASSELGADNEQFF. Using reference TRBV25-1 and TRBJ2-1 for the parts outside the CDR3, the full variable domain is EADIYQTPRYLVIGTGKKITLECSQTMGHDKMYWYQQDPGMELHLIHYSYGVNSTEKGDLSSESTVSRIRTEHFPLTLESARPSHTSQYLCASSELGADNEQFFGPGTRLTVL.

This clonotype was seen ten or more times. This chain connects TRBV6-5 to TRBJ2-3; D ambiguous. This CDR3 contains 12 residues. V shed 6 bases and J shed 11 bases, with 15 bases lying between them. CDR1 MNHEY and CDR2 SVGAGI come from the germline V gene. The CDR3 here is CASRPGPQEQYF. In nucleotides, the CDR3 is TGTGCCAGCAGACCCGGGCCCCAAGAGCAGTATTTT.

This clonotype was picked up a small number of times. J is TRBJ1-5 and V is TRBV20-1; no definite D call. This CDR3 contains 14 residues. V was cut by 4 bases and J by 7 bases, with 17 bases left in between. Germline V gene data show CDR1 as DFQATT and CDR2 as SNEGSKA (reference sequence). CDR3 protein: CSAIRSRGSQPQHF. CDR3 DNA: TGCAGTGCTATTAGGAGTCGGGGAAGCCAGCCCCAGCATTTT.

The CDR3 sequence: CASSQDPLPGGALDYGYTF. The CDR3 DNA follows: TGTGCCAGCAGCCAAGACCCTCTCCCAGGGGGGGCTCTTGACTATGGCTACACCTTC. The V and J genes are TRBV14 and TRBJ1-2, with TRBD1 matching 7 bases. The V gene's germline CDR1 is SGHDN and CDR2 FVKESK. The V and J ends lost 0 bases and 3 bases, in that order; junction bases with no gene match: 16. CDR3 length: 19 amino acids.

This clonotype has just a few counts. The chain carries TRBV10-3 and TRBJ2-1; D not resolved. CDR1 is ENHRY and CDR2 is SYGVKD in the germline V gene. There are 17 residues in the CDR3. Trimming removed 3 bases from V and 5 bases from J, with 20 bases in between. The CDR3 loop is CAISDMSATGSNNEQFF. In nucleotides, the CDR3 is TGTGCCATCAGTGATATGTCCGCAACGGGTAGCAACAATGAGCAGTTCTTC.

The chain links TRBV12-3 or TRBV12-4 to TRBJ1-5, with TRBD1 identical over 7 bases. Trimming removed 6 bases from V and 2 bases from J; junction bases left unmatched: 7. The CDR3 contains 15 residues. The CDR3 DNA reads as TGTGCCAGCAGACCAAACACAGGGGGCAATCAGCCCCAGCATTTT. It is translated as CASRPNTGGNQPQHF.

CDR3 region: CSARERAGSTYNEQFF. The CDR3 bases are TGCAGTGCTAGAGAGCGAGCGGGGTCCACCTACAATGAGCAGTTCTTC. This chain links TRBV20-1 with TRBJ2-1; TRBD2 matches at 7 bases. Germline V gives CDR1 DFQATT, CDR2 SNEGSKA (reference sequence). The V gene end was trimmed by 0 bases and the J gene end by 2 bases; junction bases not matched to a gene: 7. The CDR3 extends over 16 amino acids.

This clonotype has more than one count but fewer than ten. The V call is TRBV7-8, the J call TRBJ2-5; D remains unclear. Trimming took 4 bases from V and 0 from J, leaving 15 bases between them. This CDR3 spans 16 amino acids. Germline V gene lookup returns CDR1 SGHVS and CDR2 FQNEAQ. The CDR3 coding sequence is TGTGCCAGCAGCTACGCTGGCGCTACCAACCAAGAGACCCAGTACTTC. This encodes CASSYAGATNQETQYF. The variable domain in full, completed from reference TRBV7-8 and TRBJ2-5, reads GAGVSQSPRYKVAKRGQDVALRCDPISGHVSLFWYQQALGQGPEFLTYFQNEAQLDKSGLPSDRFFAERPEGSVSTLKIQRTQQEDSAVYLCASSYAGATNQETQYFGPGTRLLVL.